Listed below are T cell receptor beta chains from one sample, sequenced in a study of cytomegalovirus exposure and HLA in healthy donors. The data were produced by immunoSEQ multiplex PCR, yet TCRdb's version contains in-frame clones alone and is incomplete. The table records about 160,000 clones, about 80% of them present only once. The sequenced sample was PBMCs. All receptors derive from a woman in her fifties or sixties in good health and CMV-seropositive. Each CDR3 is given without its conserved first and last residue.

CDR3 protein	J gene	V gene
ASSLTGPGNTIY	TRBJ1-3	TRBV2
ASGPPARLLAGVPDTQY	TRBJ2-3	TRBV27
SVRRGTGTDTQY	TRBJ2-3	TRBV29-1
ASSVGGVDRVSGYT	TRBJ1-2	TRBV4-1
ASSEGGQGTSEQY	TRBJ2-7	TRBV6-1
ASSTRPGTAIYEQY	TRBJ2-7	TRBV6-6
ASSLSGGGYT	TRBJ1-2	TRBV28
SVSFQVLSYEQY	TRBJ2-7	TRBV29-1
ASSSGTSTYNEQF	TRBJ2-1	TRBV7-2
ASSYSQVGNGDTQY	TRBJ2-3	TRBV5-1
ASSLDSTNYGYT	TRBJ1-2	TRBV5-1
ASSPGVVGNTIY	TRBJ1-3	TRBV6-6
ASSLFVDREVTQY	TRBJ2-5	TRBV5-1
ASSKYREQPQH	TRBJ1-5	TRBV7-2
ASSELGEVETQY	TRBJ2-5	TRBV6-1
ASSLQGANEQF	TRBJ2-1	TRBV7-9
ASSVVSAGELF	TRBJ2-2	TRBV9
ASSPSQWREGREQF	TRBJ2-1	TRBV4-1
ASSATSGFTDTQY	TRBJ2-3	TRBV2
ASSRTRSGANVLT	TRBJ2-6	TRBV5-1
ASGYSGGGTDTQY	TRBJ2-3	TRBV25-1
ASSQEFRGQGEANVLT	TRBJ2-6	TRBV14
ASSQQLAGDGYNEQF	TRBJ2-1	TRBV4-1
ASNLDRTHQPQH	TRBJ1-5	TRBV28
ASSSTSGRTDTQY	TRBJ2-3	TRBV7-9
ASSPAGTSVTYEQY	TRBJ2-7	TRBV27
SVRGDTEAF	TRBJ1-1	TRBV20-1
ASRLYHGTGPLNEQY	TRBJ2-7	TRBV7-2
ASSLSGQFNQPQH	TRBJ1-5	TRBV18
ASSTEGGDRTGELF	TRBJ2-2	TRBV28
ASSSAGVWDEQF	TRBJ2-1	TRBV5-1
ATSRRQSNYGYT	TRBJ1-2	TRBV15
AISESLGREGLYNEQF	TRBJ2-1	TRBV10-3
ASSLLAGTAGELF	TRBJ2-2	TRBV5-6
ASGLGDREWKPQH	TRBJ1-5	TRBV12-5
ASSPQGGTEAF	TRBJ1-1	TRBV10-2
ASSFTGSYNEQF	TRBJ2-1	TRBV28
ASSLVGAGTGDYEQY	TRBJ2-7	TRBV11-2
SVEDPTGNGNTIY	TRBJ1-3	TRBV29-1
ASSRSGSGNQPQH	TRBJ1-5	TRBV19
ASSVAASGGETQY	TRBJ2-5	TRBV9
ASSLPLGGGELF	TRBJ2-2	TRBV28
ASSLGGSNTEAF	TRBJ1-1	TRBV28
ASSQGLARTLYEQY	TRBJ2-7	TRBV4-1
ASSSRQGWFT	TRBJ1-2	TRBV18
ASGGQGAEAF	TRBJ1-1	TRBV2
ASSKQGIGNEKLF	TRBJ1-4	TRBV5-4
ASSPGRPSTYGYT	TRBJ1-2	TRBV5-4
ASSLSASGRGGNGELF	TRBJ2-2	TRBV5-4
ASSLGGLVETDTQY	TRBJ2-3	TRBV5-1
ASSLQGGAANYEQY	TRBJ2-7	TRBV7-2
ASSWGGTNEKLF	TRBJ1-4	TRBV5-6
ASTGRMNTGELF	TRBJ2-2	TRBV19
ASSPGATNTGELF	TRBJ2-2	TRBV18
ASSPTQTVSYEQY	TRBJ2-7	TRBV4-1
ASSPTGHPYEQY	TRBJ2-7	TRBV28
ASSLGMNTEAF	TRBJ1-1	TRBV2
ASSFPTQSDGANVLT	TRBJ2-6	TRBV7-9
ASRGQGMNTEAF	TRBJ1-1	TRBV6-1